The source of this T cell receptor beta chain is a study of T-cell memory formation after mild COVID-19. On the study more broadly: TCR clusters were mostly confined to one donor each.

Employing constant-segment primers, 5'RACE generated TCR alpha and TCR beta cDNA libraries bearing sample barcodes and UMIs. MiXCR, applied by TCRdb to the 5' RACE reads, yields one record per CDR3 protein. Of fewer than 250,000 distinct CDR3 sequences listed, 27% are singletons. With regard to this clonotype: Its antigen is unknown.

Regarding the study as a whole: Some responding clones appeared in pre-infection memory, suggesting cross-reactive memory joined. CD4+ contracting clones were mainly CM and EM; CD8+ ones, EMRA.

The CDR3 has 12 residues. V lost 8 bases and J lost 3, with 13 bases in between. Germline lookup yields CDR1 SQVTM and CDR2 ANQGSEA. The rearrangement joins TRBV29-1 to TRBJ1-2; the D gene is possibly TRBD1 (5 bases). The sequence was obtained from an adult woman who had mild COVID-19 (a few samples of this study predate the infection). Cell type and time point are not known. Sample: PBMCs or a T cell subset sorted from them (not recorded which). The CDR3 region is CSTESGHYGYTF. CDR3 DNA: TGCAGCACAGAATCGGGGCACTATGGCTACACCTTC.